These 21 T cell receptor beta chains were all obtained from the same sample, sequenced in a study of blood T cell repertoires in COVID-19. The assay was immunoSEQ multiplex PCR, and TCRdb's table has in-frame clones only and misses some. This repertoire shows 100,000 to 150,000 clones, 75% to 90% found once; its top ten account for about 3.3%. Sample: peripheral blood. These receptor sequences come from a woman older than 75 with COVID-19, enrolled during active disease.

CDR3 nucleotide sequence: TGCGCCAGCAGCTTGGAGGGCGGGACCGCTATACAGGGGGAGCAGTACTTC. This codes for CASSLEGGTAIQGEQYF. The chain employs TRBV5-1 and TRBJ2-7; perhaps TRBD1 as D (7 bases). Germline values: CDR1 SGHRS, CDR2 YFSETQ. Trimming stripped 0 bases from V and 7 bases from J, with 23 bases between. The CDR3 extends over 17 amino acids.

This clone has more than one count but fewer than ten. For the CDR3, the DNA is TGTGCCAGCAGTGCGGTTTCTCCAGGGGCCAACACCGGGGAGCTGTTTTTT. Protein sequence: CASSAVSPGANTGELFF. This sequence joins TRBV6-1 and TRBJ2-2; D might be TRBD1 (6 bases). Germline CDR1 is MNHNS and CDR2 is SASEGT. The length of the CDR3 is 17 residues. V was pared by 4 bases and J by 2 bases, with 17 bases between.

The V gene is TRBV11-3, the J gene TRBJ2-1; 7 bases map to TRBD1. Germline V lookup: CDR1 SGHNT, CDR2 YENEEA. This CDR3 contains 12 residues. J was trimmed by 9 bases and V by 5 bases; bases with no gene match: 4. In DNA form, the CDR3 reads TGTGCCAGCAGCCAACAGGGGAGTGAGCAGTTCTTC. Translated, it gives CASSQQGSEQFF. The entire variable domain, with the rest obtained from reference TRBV11-3 and TRBJ2-1, is as follows: EAGVVQSPRYKIIEKKQPVAFWCNPISGHNTLYWYLQNLGQGPELLIRYENEEAVDDSQLPKDRFSAERLKGVDSTLKIQPAELGDSAVYLCASSQQGSEQFFGPGTRLTVL.

The genes are TRBV7-8 and TRBJ2-7; TRBD2 matches at 12 bases. The germline CDR1 and CDR2 sequences are SGHVS and FQNEAQ. This CDR3 has 16 amino acids. J lost 6 bases, V lost 0 bases, and 6 bases had no gene match. CDR3 sequence: CASSLATGLAGSEQYF. The CDR3 coding sequence is TGTGCCAGCAGCTTAGCGACGGGACTAGCGGGCTCCGAGCAGTACTTC. Combining the CDR3 with reference TRBV7-8 and TRBJ2-7 gives the whole variable domain GAGVSQSPRYKVAKRGQDVALRCDPISGHVSLFWYQQALGQGPEFLTYFQNEAQLDKSGLPSDRFFAERPEGSVSTLKIQRTQQEDSAVYLCASSLATGLAGSEQYFGPGTRLTVT.

The chain has TRBV7-6 and TRBJ2-3, with TRBD2 matching over 11 bases. This CDR3 spans 16 amino acids. J lost 1 base, V lost 4 bases, and 4 bases had no gene match. CDR1 and CDR2 from the germline V gene are SGHVS and FNYEAQ. The CDR3 here is CASSSVAGGGTDTQYF. CDR3 DNA: TGTGCCAGCAGCTCCGTAGCGGGGGGGGGCACAGATACGCAGTATTTT.

This chain joins TRBV6-5 and TRBJ2-5; TRBD1 matches at 8 bases. The V gene end was trimmed by 6 bases and the J gene end by 5 bases; junction bases not matched to a gene: 8. CDR1 and CDR2 from the germline V gene are MNHEY and SVGAGI. This CDR3 has 14 amino acids. CDR3: CASRAGGIGETQYF. CDR3 nucleotides: TGTGCCAGCAGGGCAGGGGGCATCGGGGAGACCCAGTACTTC.

The chain carries TRBV11-2 and TRBJ2-1, with 7 bases aligning to TRBD2. Germline V gene sequence: CDR1 SGHAT, CDR2 FQNNGV. This CDR3 has 14 residues. The junction had 4 bases not matched to a gene; V was cut back by 4 bases and J by 4 bases. The CDR3 spells CASSWRREYNEQFF. CDR3 nucleotide sequence: TGTGCCAGCAGCTGGAGGCGGGAGTACAATGAGCAGTTCTTC.

The CDR3, as DNA: TGTGCCAGCAGCTTAGCGTGGGACACCGAGCAGTACTTC. Residues: CASSLAWDTEQYF. J is TRBJ2-7 and V is TRBV7-2, with a possible D match to TRBD1 (6 bases). This CDR3 spans 13 amino acids. V was shortened by 0 bases and J by 6 bases, with 9 bases between the two germline ends. Germline assignment: CDR1 SGHTA and CDR2 FQGNSA.

This clone was picked up a small number of times. The chain has TRBV5-5 and TRBJ1-5; 8 bases agree with TRBD1. The germline V gene has CDR1 SGHKS and CDR2 YYEKEE (reference sequence). Trimming took 0 bases from V and 6 from J; bases not matched to a gene: 5. This CDR3 spans 15 amino acids. The CDR3 reads CASSLERQGSQPQHF. The CDR3 nucleotides read TGTGCCAGCAGCTTGGAACGACAGGGGAGTCAGCCCCAGCATTTT. Filled out from reference TRBV5-5 and TRBJ1-5, the complete variable domain reads DAGVTQSPTHLIKTRGQQVTLRCSPISGHKSVSWYQQVLGQGPQFIFQYYEKEERGRGNFPDRFSARQFPNYSSELNVNALLLGDSALYLCASSLERQGSQPQHFGDGTRLSIL.

The chain employs TRBV19 and TRBJ1-2; tentative D call: TRBD1 (5 bases). The V end was cut by 4 bases, the J end by 5 bases, with 23 bases between. CDR1 and CDR2 (germline): LNHDA, SQIVND (reference sequence). The CDR3 covers 17 residues. Here the CDR3 reads CASSTAVQASRAYGYTF. The CDR3 nucleotides are TGTGCCAGTAGTACCGCCGTACAGGCCTCCCGCGCTTATGGCTACACCTTC.

V gene TRBV3-1 (or the pseudogene TRBV3-2) combines with J gene TRBJ1-3, with TRBD1 matching 11 bases. V dropped 4 bases and J dropped 4; count of bases not matched to a gene: 9. This CDR3 has 17 amino acids. Germline values: CDR1 LGHDT, CDR2 YNNKEL (reference sequence). CDR3 in DNA: TGTGCCAGCAGCCTGGACAGGGGGCGAGGACGGGGAAACACCATATATTTT. Protein product: CASSLDRGRGRGNTIYF.

The chain combines TRBV25-1 with TRBJ1-6, with a weak D call TRBD1 (6 bases). V shed 4 bases and J shed 4 bases, with 11 bases lying between them. The CDR3 loop spans 15 amino acids. From germline, CDR1 is MGHDK and CDR2 SYGVNS. The CDR3 DNA reads TGTGCCAGCAGTGCGGGGGGCTCTTATAATTCACCCCTCCACTTT. It codes for CASSAGGSYNSPLHF.

CDR3 in amino acids: CASSLGTDGSSNEKLFF. In DNA, the CDR3 is TGTGCCAGCAGCCTAGGGACAGACGGTTCTTCTAATGAAAAACTGTTTTTT. V usage is TRBV7-9 and J usage is TRBJ1-4; TRBD1 matches at 7 bases. The CDR3 is 17 amino acids. Germline assignment: CDR1 SEHNR and CDR2 FQNEAQ (reference sequence). With 5 bases clipped from V and 3 bases from J, the junction kept 12 bases outside the gene matches.

The chain uses TRBV2 and TRBJ2-2; D is perhaps TRBD2 (5 bases). The CDR3 has 14 amino acids. Germline V gene sequence: CDR1 SNHLY, CDR2 FYNNEI. The V gene lost 2 bases and the J gene lost 3 bases, with 7 bases spanning the gap. CDR3 DNA: TGTGCCAGCAGTGAAACTAGGGACACCGGGGAGCTGTTTTTT. Translating gives CASSETRDTGELFF. The whole variable domain, filled in from reference TRBV2 and TRBJ2-2, reads EPEVTQTPSHQVTQMGQEVILRCVPISNHLYFYWYRQILGQKVEFLVSFYNNEISEKSEIFDDQFSVERPDGSNFTLKIRSTKLEDSAMYFCASSETRDTGELFFGEGSRLTVL.

The chain employs TRBV20-1 and TRBJ2-1, with 10 nucleotides matching TRBD2. V lost 3 bases to trimming and J lost 2 bases; unmatched junction nucleotides: 1. Germline CDR1 DFQATT, CDR2 SNEGSKA (reference sequence). The CDR3 contains 14 residues. The chain's CDR3 is CSASSGRTYNEQFF. The CDR3 DNA reads TGCAGTGCTAGTAGCGGGAGGACCTACAATGAGCAGTTCTTC.

The chain carries TRBV9 and TRBJ1-1; TRBD1 is a possible D gene (5 bases). V gave up 0 bases and J gave up 1 base, with 10 bases separating them. Germline V gene data show CDR1 as SGDLS and CDR2 as YYNGEE. This CDR3 contains 15 residues. DNA of the CDR3: TGTGCCAGCAGCGTAGACGGCAGGGAGAACACTGAAGCTTTCTTT. Residues: CASSVDGRENTEAFF.

The J gene is TRBJ1-1, the V gene TRBV5-1; TRBD1 is a possible D gene (6 bases). V lost 0 bases and J 2 bases, leaving 8 bases between the germline ends. Germline lookup yields CDR1 SGHRS and CDR2 YFSETQ. CDR3 size: 14 residues. The chain's CDR3 is CASSLEGVNTEAFF. The CDR3 coding sequence is TGCGCCAGCAGCTTGGAGGGGGTAAACACTGAAGCTTTCTTT.

This clone was found a few times. The chain is built from TRBV19 and TRBJ1-5, with 9 bases fitting TRBD1. V was pared by 6 bases and J by 4 bases, with 4 bases of the junction left unmatched. CDR1 and CDR2 from the germline V gene are LNHDA and SQIVND (reference sequence). The CDR3 has 14 amino acids. CDR3 DNA sequence: TGTGCCAGTAGGAGCGGGACAGGGAATCAGCCCCAGCATTTT. Translating gives CASRSGTGNQPQHF.

This clone has a handful of counts. This rearrangement joins TRBV7-2 to TRBJ2-1; TRBD1 is a possible D gene (5 bases). The CDR3 sequence is 14 residues long. V was clipped by 1 base and J by 7 bases, with 11 bases between them. The germline gives CDR1 SGHTA, CDR2 FQGNSA. DNA of the CDR3: TGTGCCAGCAGCTTAGTAGGGGCAGGGAATGAGCAGTTCTTC. It encodes CASSLVGAGNEQFF. Drawing the rest from reference TRBV7-2 and TRBJ2-1, the complete variable domain is GAGVSQSPSNKVTEKGKDVELRCDPISGHTALYWYRQSLGQGLEFLIYFQGNSAPDKSGLPSDRFSAERTGGSVSTLTIQRTQQEDSAVYLCASSLVGAGNEQFFGPGTRLTVL.

The rearrangement links TRBV19 to TRBJ2-7; D possibly corresponds to TRBD2 (5 bases). There are 18 residues in the CDR3. Germline CDR1 reads LNHDA; CDR2 reads SQIVND (reference sequence). Trimming removed 1 base at V and 0 bases at J, with 19 bases between. The CDR3 coding sequence is TGTGCCAGTAGTATAGTTCTTTTCGGACTCCACTCCTCCTACGAGCAGTACTTC. Translated, it gives CASSIVLFGLHSSYEQYF.

This clone showed up just once. The chain has TRBV6-4 and TRBJ2-7; D not certain. This CDR3 contains 12 residues. Deletions cut 4 bases from V and 4 bases from J, with 8 bases between. The germline gives CDR1 MRHNA, CDR2 SNTAGT. DNA for the CDR3: TGTGCCAGCAGTGCGAACTTATACGAGCAGTACTTC. Translation: CASSANLYEQYF.